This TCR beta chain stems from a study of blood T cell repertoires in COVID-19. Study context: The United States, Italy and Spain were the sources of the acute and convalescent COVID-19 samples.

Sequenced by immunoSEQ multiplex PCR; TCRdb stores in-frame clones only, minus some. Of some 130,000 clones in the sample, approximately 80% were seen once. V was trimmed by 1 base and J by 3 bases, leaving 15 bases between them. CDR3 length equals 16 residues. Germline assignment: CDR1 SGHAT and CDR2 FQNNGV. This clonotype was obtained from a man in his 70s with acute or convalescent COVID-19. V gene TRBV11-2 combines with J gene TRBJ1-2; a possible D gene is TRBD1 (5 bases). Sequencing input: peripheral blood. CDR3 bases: TGTGCCAGCAGCTTAGTCCCAGGGCACTTTGACTATGGCTACACCTTC. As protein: CASSLVPGHFDYGYTF.